This record looks at one T cell receptor (beta chain) sequence and its context. What it recognizes is unknown. The repertoire was sequenced with immunoSEQ multiplex PCR; TCRdb's copy has only in-frame clones and lacks some. The sample presents 25,000 to 35,000 clones, none singletons. This sample is part of a study of T cell clonality in common variable immunodeficiency. General study points: Fewer TCRbeta clones were shared among CVID subjects than controls. Links between repertoire features and CVID complications were heterogeneity-limited. TCRbeta clonality was increased in CVID versus healthy controls.

The sequence came from a person between 18 and 75 years old in good health. Specimen: peripheral blood mononuclear cells.

The sequenced CDR3 bases are TGTGCCAGCAGCTTCCCTCCCAGGTTTTCGGAGACG. Translated, it gives CASSFPPRFSET. The full-length CDR3 reads as CASSFPPRFSETQYF. J is TRBJ2-3 and V is TRBV11-2; D call uncertain. The sequence runs out 3 residues before the end of the CDR3; the remainder is reconstructed from the germline J gene. Germline V lookup: CDR1 SGHAT, CDR2 FQNNGV. The CDR3 is made up of 15 amino acids.